This is a list of T cell receptor beta chains from one sample in a study of blood T cell repertoires in COVID-19. Profiled with immunoSEQ multiplex PCR; TCRdb holds only in-frame clones, not every one. This table holds 90,000 to 110,000 clones, approximately 76% found once. Sequencing input: peripheral blood. These receptors all stem from a woman aged 70-85 years with acute or convalescent COVID-19. Both conserved end residues are part of each CDR3. The D gene is left open where the match is weak. Expanded clones are given a class, and other clones once, few, many or no size at all.

TRBV27	TRBJ1-4	-	TRBD1	TGTGCCAGCAGTTTCACAGGGGTTGAAAAACTGTTTTTT	CASSFTGVEKLFF
TRBV24-1	TRBJ2-1	-	-	TGTGCCACCAGTGATTTGTTGGCAGGGGAGCAGTTCTTC	CATSDLLAGEQFF
TRBV12-3/TRBV12-4	TRBJ1-2	-	TRBD1	TGTGCCAGCAGTTTGGAGACAGGGGGCCACACCTTC	CASSLETGGHTF
TRBV29-1	TRBJ2-7	-	TRBD2	TGCAGCGTGTCGGGACTAGGCTACGAGCAGTACTTC	CSVSGLGYEQYF
TRBV5-1	TRBJ1-2	few	TRBD1	TGCGCCAGCAGCCCGTCCGGGGACAGAACTAACTATGGCTACACCTTC	CASSPSGDRTNYGYTF
TRBV12-3/TRBV12-4	TRBJ2-1	many	-	TGTGCCAGCAGTTTAGCCGGCAATGAGCAGTTCTTC	CASSLAGNEQFF
TRBV3-1/TRBV3-2	TRBJ2-5	few	-	TGTGCCAGCAGACCCGAGGGCGGGCGTACCGCGACCCAGTACTTC	CASRPEGGRTATQYF
TRBV19	TRBJ1-2	-	-	TGTGCCAGTAGTATTCAGGGCAAGGACTATGGCTACACCTTC	CASSIQGKDYGYTF
TRBV15	TRBJ2-7	-	-	TGTGCCACCAGCAGACAACGACACGGGGCCTACGAGCAGTACTTC	CATSRQRHGAYEQYF
TRBV5-1	TRBJ1-1	-	-	TGCGCCAGCAGCTCAGGGGCAAAAGACACTGAAGCTTTCTTT	CASSSGAKDTEAFF
TRBV11-2	TRBJ1-1	-	-	TGTGCCAGCAGCTTAGGACGGGAGAACACTGAAGCTTTCTTT	CASSLGRENTEAFF
TRBV5-4	TRBJ2-7	once	TRBD1	TGTGCCAGCAGCTTGGGGGACAGGCACTCCTACGAGCAGTACTTC	CASSLGDRHSYEQYF
TRBV6-5	TRBJ1-3	-	-	TGTGCCAGCAGTTTCGGGGGGCGGCCTGGAAACACCATATATTTT	CASSFGGRPGNTIYF
TRBV7-6	TRBJ2-7	-	-	TGTGCCAGCAGTTCCAGCTCCTACGAGCAGTACTTC	CASSSSSYEQYF
TRBV24-1	TRBJ2-7	-	TRBD1	TGTGCCACCAGTGATTTGAGGGGGCCCGAGCAGTACTTC	CATSDLRGPEQYF
TRBV18	TRBJ2-1	-	TRBD2	TGTGCCAGCTCAAACCCTAGCGGGGTGTACAATGAGCAGTTCTTC	CASSNPSGVYNEQFF
TRBV7-2	TRBJ1-1	-	TRBD1	TGTGCCAGCAGCTTAGTAGGGACAGCGTTCAACACTGAAGCTTTCTTT	CASSLVGTAFNTEAFF
TRBV24-1	TRBJ2-3	-	TRBD1	TGTGCCACCAGTGATTGGTCAGGGGGAACAGATACGCAGTATTTT	CATSDWSGGTDTQYF
TRBV5-1	TRBJ1-6	-	TRBD1	TGCGCCAGCAGACTGGGACAGGAGGGTAATTCACCCCTCCACTTT	CASRLGQEGNSPLHF
TRBV4-1	TRBJ2-3	-	TRBD1	TGCGCCAGCAGCCAAGTTTTGGGACAGGGAACAGATACGCAGTATTTT	CASSQVLGQGTDTQYF
TRBV27	TRBJ1-2	few	-	TGTGCCAGCAGTCCATCACGGGTGGGCTATGGCTACACCTTC	CASSPSRVGYGYTF
TRBV10-3	TRBJ2-2	-	TRBD1	TGTGCCATCAGCACACCGGGACAGGGGGCGCCCGGGGAGCTGTTTTTT	CAISTPGQGAPGELFF
TRBV29-1	TRBJ1-5	-	-	TGCAGCGTTGGAACGGCATCTGCAGGGCCCCAGCATTTT	CSVGTASAGPQHF
TRBV19	TRBJ2-6	once	-	TGTGCCAGTAGTATAGATCCGGGCAGGGTAGCGGCTGGGGCCAACGTCCTGACTTTC	CASSIDPGRVAAGANVLTF
TRBV6-5	TRBJ2-5	-	TRBD1	TGTGCCAGCATCCTGGGACAGGACAACGAGGCCCAGTACTTC	CASILGQDNEAQYF
TRBV5-5	TRBJ1-4	-	-	TGTGCCAGCAGCTTGTCTGGGACACTAAATGGGGAACTGTTTTTT	CASSLSGTLNGELFF
TRBV12-3/TRBV12-4	TRBJ1-1	-	-	TGTGCCAGCAGTCCAGCGAGGGCCGGAGCTTTCTTT	CASSPARAGAFF
TRBV13	TRBJ1-6	few	TRBD1	TGTGCCAGCAGCTTGGGTGGGACAGCGCATAATTCACCCCTCCACTTT	CASSLGGTAHNSPLHF
TRBV5-1	TRBJ2-2	-	-	TGCGCCAGCAGCTTGGGGCTCCGGGACTGGCTAACCGGGGAGCTGTTTTTT	CASSLGLRDWLTGELFF
TRBV21-1	TRBJ2-2	-	-	TGTGCCAGCAGCAAAAAGGAGGGACAGAGGAACACCGGGGAGCTGTTTTTT	CASSKKEGQRNTGELFF
TRBV6-1	TRBJ1-2	few	-	TGTGCCAGCAGTGAAGTGCCCGAACCTGTAGAGGCTTACGGCTACACCTTC	CASSEVPEPVEAYGYTF
TRBV5-1	TRBJ2-5	-	TRBD2	TGCGCCAGCAGCTTGGCGGGGGGGCAAGAGACCCAGTACTTC	CASSLAGGQETQYF
TRBV10-3	TRBJ2-7	-	TRBD2	TGTGCCATCAGTGACCCCGGGTCCGGGACTAGGGGGTACGAGCAGTACTTC	CAISDPGSGTRGYEQYF
TRBV2	TRBJ2-1	many	TRBD2	TGTGCCAGCAGTGAGACTAGCGGGGGGCACTACAATGAGCAGTTCTTC	CASSETSGGHYNEQFF
TRBV6-5	TRBJ1-1	-	-	TGTGCCAGCAGTCTGGCAGGGCCCACTGAAGCTTTCTTT	CASSLAGPTEAFF
TRBV6-5	TRBJ1-6	-	TRBD1	TGTGCCAGCCGCTTGGGACAGGCCGTTCTCCCCCTCCACTTT	CASRLGQAVLPLHF
TRBV10-3	TRBJ2-2	-	TRBD1	TGTGCCATCAGTAGGGGACAGGGGGCCGACGGGGAGCTGTTTTTT	CAISRGQGADGELFF
TRBV7-9	TRBJ1-2	-	TRBD1	TGTGCCAGCAGCACTTGGACAGGGGGCGAAGCTAACTATGGCTACACCTTC	CASSTWTGGEANYGYTF
TRBV7-9	TRBJ1-1	-	TRBD1	TGTGCCAGCAGCCAGGTGGACAGGGTAGCTTTCTTT	CASSQVDRVAFF
TRBV7-8	TRBJ2-2	-	-	TGTGCCAGCAGCTTCCTTCAGGGGTTGAACACCGGGGAGCTGTTTTTT	CASSFLQGLNTGELFF
TRBV29-1	TRBJ1-2	-	-	TGCAGCGTTGATGGGGGGTCAACGGGAGGCTACACCTTC	CSVDGGSTGGYTF